These 17 T cell receptor beta chains were sequenced from one sample in a study of CD8 T cells in Susac syndrome. The RNA, about 0.45 to 1 ug, was put through reverse transcription using random hexamers. TCRdb processed the immunoSEQ multiplex PCR reads anew with MiXCR; each CDR3 protein has one entry. The sample lists roughly 150,000 distinct CDR3 sequences, around 95% occurring once. Sequencing was done on a sample of CD4+ T cells from PBMCs. The receptors were gathered from a human donor with Susac syndrome.

This rearrangement joins TRBV15 to TRBJ2-5; no clear D gene. Trimming pared 0 bases from V and 2 bases from J, leaving 10 bases between. Germline V CDR1 and CDR2: LNHNV, YYDKDF (reference sequence). There are 15 residues in the CDR3. CDR3 loop: CATSRDKSIQETQYF. In DNA form, the CDR3 reads TGTGCCACCAGCAGAGACAAATCCATACAAGAGACCCAGTACTTC.

This clonotype showed up just a few times. The rearrangement uses TRBV18 and TRBJ1-1, with D uncertain. CDR3 length equals 14 residues. Germline V gene lookup returns CDR1 KGHSH and CDR2 LQKENI. Trimming stripped 3 bases from V and 2 bases from J, with 10 bases between. Here the CDR3 DNA reads TGTGCCAGCTCACCCTCCGACGGAAACACTGAAGCTTTCTTT. It translates to CASSPSDGNTEAFF. Variable domain in full (rest from reference TRBV18 and TRBJ1-1): NAGVMQNPRHLVRRRGQEARLRCSPMKGHSHVYWYRQLPEEGLKFMVYLQKENIIDESGMPKERFSAEFPKEGPSILRIQQVVRGDSAAYFCASSPSDGNTEAFFGQGTRLTVV.

The chain combines TRBV3-1 with TRBJ1-5; unclear D gene. The V and J ends lost 0 bases and 3 bases respectively, with 9 bases between them. Germline V lookup: CDR1 LGHDT, CDR2 YNNKEL (reference sequence). There are 15 residues in the CDR3. The CDR3 DNA follows: TGTGCCAGCAGCCAAGATCCGACTAACAATCAGCCCCAGCATTTT. Its translation is CASSQDPTNNQPQHF.

V is TRBV20-1 and J is TRBJ1-5; the D is unclear. V lost 7 bases, J lost 0 bases, and 10 bases lay in between. CDR1 and CDR2 (germline): DFQATT, SNEGSKA (reference sequence). The CDR3 loop spans 13 amino acids. The chain's CDR3 is CSVWANSNQPQHF. In DNA form, the CDR3 reads TGCAGTGTGTGGGCGAATAGCAATCAGCCCCAGCATTTT.

The genes are TRBV27 and TRBJ2-1; 7 bases are shared with TRBD2. The CDR3 is 15 residues long. The J segment lost 5 bases and the V segment lost 5 bases, leaving 9 bases of the junction unmatched. Germline V gives CDR1 MNHEY, CDR2 SMNVEV (reference sequence). CDR3 coding DNA: TGTGCCAGCAGTCGTCTGGGCGGGGGTCACAATGAGCAGTTCTTC. Translated, it gives CASSRLGGGHNEQFF.

The rearrangement links TRBV28 to TRBJ2-5; 8 bases are a match to TRBD2. There are 14 residues in the CDR3. Trimming cost V 4 bases and J 4 bases; bases outside gene matches: 5. Per germline, CDR1 MDHEN and CDR2 SYDVKM. The CDR3 DNA sequence: TGTGCCAGCAGTTCACCCCTAGCGGGAGAGACCCAGTACTTC. Amino acid sequence: CASSSPLAGETQYF.

The J gene is TRBJ1-4, the V gene TRBV5-1, with 7 bases fitting TRBD1. Germline assignment: CDR1 SGHRS and CDR2 YFSETQ. The CDR3 runs 16 residues. The junction had 2 bases not matched to a gene; V was cut back by 0 bases and J by 0 bases. CDR3 region: CASSLDGQATNEKLFF. CDR3 DNA sequence: TGCGCCAGCAGCTTGGATGGACAGGCAACTAATGAAAAACTGTTTTTT.

The chain links TRBV20-1 to TRBJ2-5; D tentatively fits TRBD1 or TRBD2 (5 bases each). The CDR3 length is 14 residues. V was shortened by 4 bases and J by 0 bases, with 12 bases between the two germline ends. The V gene's germline CDR1 is DFQATT and CDR2 SNEGSKA (reference sequence). CDR3 coding DNA: TGCAGTGCTACCTCCCGGGACCACCAAGAGACCCAGTACTTC. Protein: CSATSRDHQETQYF.

V gene TRBV3-1 combines with J gene TRBJ1-4; 10 bases agree with TRBD1. Germline V lookup: CDR1 LGHDT, CDR2 YNNKEL (reference sequence). The J segment lost 11 bases and the V segment lost 4 bases, leaving 10 bases of the junction unmatched. CDR3 length: 15 amino acids. The CDR3 bases are TGTGCCAGCAGCCCTCGGGACAGGGGAAGAGGGAAACTGTTTTTT. This sequence encodes CASSPRDRGRGKLFF.

The chain uses TRBV29-1 and TRBJ2-5; the D is unclear. The V and J ends lost 6 bases and 1 base respectively, with 12 bases between them. The CDR3 extends over 13 amino acids. Germline CDR1 SQVTM, CDR2 ANQGSEA. CDR3 in amino acids: CSVDDGGQETQYF. The CDR3 DNA reads TGCAGCGTGGACGACGGCGGCCAAGAGACCCAGTACTTC.

This chain uses TRBV5-4 with TRBJ2-1; the match to TRBD1 covers 9 bases. The J segment lost 7 bases and the V segment lost 0 bases, leaving 8 bases of the junction unmatched. CDR1 is SGHNT and CDR2 is YYREEE in the germline V gene (reference sequence). The CDR3 runs 16 residues. CDR3 protein: CASSLVRDRARNEQFF. In DNA, the CDR3 is TGTGCCAGCAGCTTGGTCCGGGACAGGGCTCGGAATGAGCAGTTCTTC. The whole variable domain, filled in from reference TRBV5-4 and TRBJ2-1, reads ETGVTQSPTHLIKTRGQQVTLRCSSQSGHNTVSWYQQALGQGPQFIFQYYREEENGRGNFPPRFSGLQFPNYSSELNVNALELDDSALYLCASSLVRDRARNEQFFGPGTRLTVL.

The chain employs TRBV20-1 and TRBJ2-5; 11 nucleotides agree with TRBD2. The V gene end was trimmed by 1 base and the J gene end by 4 bases; junction bases not matched to a gene: 8. This CDR3 has 16 amino acids. CDR1 DFQATT and CDR2 SNEGSKA come from the germline V gene (reference sequence). DNA for the CDR3: TGCAGTGCTAGAGGAGGTAGCGGGGGGGCCTCAGAGACCCAGTACTTC. It encodes CSARGGSGGASETQYF.

This chain connects TRBV19 to TRBJ1-5; no reliable D call. Trimming pared 3 bases from V and 2 bases from J, leaving 14 bases between. The CDR3 length is 16 residues. The germline V gene has CDR1 LNHDA and CDR2 SQIVND (reference sequence). CDR3: CASSMGWELGNQPQHF. The CDR3 coding sequence is TGTGCCAGTAGTATGGGGTGGGAGTTGGGCAATCAGCCCCAGCATTTT.

The chain has TRBV20-1 and TRBJ1-6; D is undetermined. The V gene's germline CDR1 is DFQATT and CDR2 SNEGSKA (reference sequence). The CDR3 has 15 residues. V was shortened by 6 bases and J by 4 bases, with 16 bases between the two germline ends. This CDR3 is CSARSGSSYNSPLHF. The CDR3 DNA follows: TGCAGTGCCAGGAGTGGATCGAGTTATAATTCACCCCTCCACTTT.

CDR3 nucleotide sequence: TGCGCCAGCAGCCAACTCCGGGACGGAATCCACAATGAGCAGTTCTTC. It yields the protein CASSQLRDGIHNEQFF. This chain uses TRBV4-1 with TRBJ2-1; TRBD1 or TRBD2 may be the D gene (5 bases each). CDR1 is MGHRA and CDR2 is YSYEKL in the germline V gene. The CDR3 is 16 amino acids. V was shortened by 2 bases and J by 5 bases, with 16 bases between the two germline ends.

This clonotype was counted a few times. The rearrangement uses TRBV6-1 and TRBJ1-4; TRBD1 matches at 7 bases. V was pared by 5 bases and J by 0 bases, with 6 bases of the junction left unmatched. The CDR3 sequence is 16 residues long. Per the germline V gene, CDR1 is MNHNS and CDR2 is SASEGT. CDR3 residues: CASSRRTGATNEKLFF. The CDR3 coding sequence is TGTGCCAGCAGTAGAAGAACAGGGGCAACTAATGAAAAACTGTTTTTT.

The rearrangement uses TRBV19 and TRBJ1-2; the D is unclear. The CDR3 is made up of 11 amino acids. The germline V gene encodes CDR1 LNHDA and CDR2 SQIVND (reference sequence). V was trimmed by 8 bases and J by 4 bases, leaving 8 bases between them. This CDR3 is CASREGYGYTF. The CDR3 DNA follows: TGTGCCAGTCGGGAGGGCTATGGCTACACCTTC.